Listed below are T cell receptor beta chains from one sample, sequenced in a study of post-analysis software for immune sequencing data. Each CDR3 protein gets one entry after TCRdb re-called the PCR reads with MiXCR. Here the sample spans around 700,000 distinct CDR3 sequences, roughly three fifths being singletons. The material sequenced was blood. The receptors come from a girl aged 2 to 10 with multiple sclerosis. The CDR3 runs from the conserved cysteine through the conserved F or W. The D gene is left open where the match is weak. Some rows have no size entry. The others give once, few or many, or a class for an expanded clone.

clone size,J gene,D gene,V gene,CDR3 protein,CDR3 DNA
.,TRBJ2-5,TRBD2,TRBV5-1,CASSLANGRALETQYF,TGCGCCAGCAGCTTGGCCAACGGGAGGGCCTTGGAGACCCAGTACTTC
.,TRBJ2-5,.,TRBV7-2,CASSPRLGAGETQYF,TGTGCCAGCAGCCCCAGGTTGGGGGCTGGGGAGACCCAGTACTTC
.,TRBJ2-4,.,TRBV27,CASSRLFDTQNKNIQYF,TGTGCCAGCAGCCGCTTATTTGACACACAGAACAAAAACATTCAGTACTTC
.,TRBJ1-4,.,TRBV7-9,CASSTQDGGEKLFF,TGTGCCAGCAGCACCCAGGACGGCGGTGAAAAGCTGTTTTTT
.,TRBJ1-1,.,TRBV7-3,CASSFDHSGNTEAFF,TGTGCCAGCAGCTTCGATCACAGCGGGAACACTGAAGCTTTCTTT
.,TRBJ2-3,.,TRBV4-1,CASSQGVYGRTDTQYF,TGCGCCAGCAGCCAAGGGGTTTACGGTCGCACAGATACGCAGTATTTT
.,TRBJ2-1,.,TRBV24-1,CATSDSRQGKYNEQFF,TGTGCCACCAGTGATTCCAGACAAGGGAAATACAATGAGCAGTTCTTC
.,TRBJ2-3,.,TRBV6-5,CASSVTGSIDTQYF,TGTGCCAGCAGCGTTACAGGGAGCATAGATACGCAGTATTTT
few,TRBJ1-5,.,TRBV19,CASSIRDQPQHF,TGTGCCAGTAGTATCCGCGATCAGCCCCAGCATTTT
.,TRBJ2-3,TRBD1,TRBV24-1,CATSDTGTGRNTDTQYF,TGTGCCACCAGTGACACCGGGACAGGGAGGAACACAGATACGCAGTATTTT
.,TRBJ1-1,.,TRBV5-6,CASSLVDGYTEAFF,TGTGCCAGCAGCTTGGTGGACGGTTACACTGAAGCTTTCTTT
.,TRBJ2-7,.,TRBV9,CASSGRAVRPDEQYF,TGTGCCAGCAGCGGACGGGCAGTTCGCCCTGACGAGCAGTACTTC
few,TRBJ1-1,.,TRBV24-1,CATTAGSGLNTEAFF,TGTGCCACTACGGCCGGATCTGGGTTAAACACTGAAGCTTTCTTT
.,TRBJ2-5,.,TRBV29-1,CSVAGRQETQYF,TGCAGCGTTGCGGGACGGCAAGAGACCCAGTACTTC
.,TRBJ1-1,TRBD1,TRBV5-1,CASSRQGEAFF,TGCGCCAGCAGCAGACAGGGTGAAGCTTTCTTT
.,TRBJ2-3,.,TRBV7-6,CASNSPVTDTQYF,TGTGCCAGCAACTCACCAGTAACGGATACGCAGTATTTT
.,TRBJ2-7,TRBD1,TRBV5-1,CASSQDRGLSFGEQYF,TGCGCCAGCAGTCAAGACAGGGGGCTATCCTTTGGCGAGCAGTACTTC
.,TRBJ1-1,TRBD1,TRBV18,CASSPPEQGVRAFF,TGTGCCAGCTCACCACCGGAGCAGGGGGTACGAGCTTTCTTT
.,TRBJ2-7,.,TRBV7-2,CASSQTGAREPHEQYF,TGTGCCAGCAGCCAAACGGGGGCCCGAGAACCCCACGAGCAGTACTTC
.,TRBJ2-3,.,TRBV7-2,CASSPGTAGDTQYF,TGTGCCAGCAGCCCGGGGACTGCTGGCGATACGCAGTATTTT
.,TRBJ2-5,TRBD1,TRBV5-1,CASSLGGTGRQETQYF,TGCGCCAGCAGCTTGGGTGGGACAGGCAGGCAAGAGACCCAGTACTTC
.,TRBJ2-1,.,TRBV4-2,CASSLGPRHEQFF,TGTGCCAGCAGTCTCGGGCCCAGGCATGAGCAGTTCTTC
.,TRBJ2-7,TRBD1,TRBV20-1,CSAQGQGSSYEQYF,TGCAGTGCTCAGGGACAGGGGAGCTCCTACGAGCAGTACTTC
.,TRBJ2-5,.,TRBV20-1,CSARDNLDSQETQYF,TGCAGTGCTAGAGATAATTTAGACAGCCAAGAGACCCAGTACTTC
.,TRBJ2-7,TRBD2,TRBV2,CASSERGGYHYEQYF,TGTGCCAGCAGTGAGCGGGGGGGTTACCACTACGAGCAGTACTTC
.,TRBJ1-2,TRBD1,TRBV5-1,CASSLGGQGSDYGYTF,TGCGCCAGCAGCTTGGGGGGACAGGGGAGTGACTATGGCTACACCTTC
few,TRBJ2-6,.,TRBV29-1,CSAQIQAGANVLTF,TGCAGCGCCCAGATCCAAGCTGGGGCCAACGTCCTGACTTTC
few,TRBJ2-2,TRBD2,TRBV10-3,CAIRPGTTDTGELFF,TGTGCCATCAGACCCGGGACTACCGACACCGGGGAGCTGTTTTTT
.,TRBJ2-1,.,TRBV10-3,CAIGSGNEQFF,TGTGCCATCGGGTCAGGGAATGAGCAGTTCTTC
.,TRBJ2-1,.,TRBV5-1,CASSGKIPFSYNEQFF,TGCGCCAGCAGCGGTAAAATTCCTTTCTCTTACAATGAGCAGTTCTTC
.,TRBJ2-3,TRBD2,TRBV20-1,CSARWTSGSDTQYF,TGCAGTGCTAGATGGACTAGCGGGAGTGATACGCAGTATTTT
.,TRBJ2-5,.,TRBV2,CASSVFGQETQYF,TGTGCCAGCAGCGTTTTTGGGCAAGAGACCCAGTACTTC
.,TRBJ1-1,TRBD1,TRBV20-1,CSASVGQMNTEAFF,TGCAGTGCCTCAGTGGGACAGATGAACACTGAAGCTTTCTTT
.,TRBJ2-7,TRBD1,TRBV20-1,CSARGPGGYEQYF,TGCAGTGCTAGAGGGCCAGGGGGCTACGAGCAGTACTTC
.,TRBJ2-1,.,TRBV20-1,CSARGGFPEQFF,TGCAGTGCTAGAGGCGGTTTCCCGGAGCAGTTCTTC
few,TRBJ2-7,.,TRBV29-1,CNVSRLDSYEQYF,TGCAACGTTTCTAGACTGGACTCCTACGAGCAGTACTTC
.,TRBJ2-7,.,TRBV12-3/TRBV12-4,CASSPVPSYEQYF,TGTGCCAGCAGTCCCGTCCCTAGTTACGAGCAGTACTTC
.,TRBJ2-7,.,TRBV7-2,CASSLRGGDPSSYEQYF,TGTGCCAGCAGCTTGAGGGGGGGGGACCCCAGCTCCTACGAGCAGTACTTC
few,TRBJ2-2,.,TRBV7-9,CASSLVIGELFF,TGTGCCAGCAGCTTAGTCATCGGGGAGCTGTTTTTT
few,TRBJ2-7,.,TRBV20-1,CSVEGAHYEQYF,TGCAGTGTTGAGGGAGCCCACTACGAGCAGTACTTC
.,TRBJ2-2,.,TRBV28,CVSSSFGGGTGELFF,TGTGTCAGCAGTTCTTTTGGAGGGGGCACCGGGGAGCTGTTTTTT
few,TRBJ2-1,.,TRBV20-1,CSATGGNYNEQFF,TGCAGTGCTACCGGGGGAAACTACAATGAGCAGTTCTTC
.,TRBJ1-2,.,TRBV10-3,CAISHGGWRGYTF,TGTGCCATCAGTCACGGGGGTTGGCGCGGCTACACCTTC
.,TRBJ2-4,.,TRBV12-3/TRBV12-4,CASLHGTGQLAKNIQYF,TGTGCCAGCCTTCACGGAACGGGACAACTAGCCAAAAACATTCAGTACTTC
.,TRBJ1-1,.,TRBV12-3/TRBV12-4,CASSLEGDTQTEAFF,TGTGCCAGCAGTTTAGAGGGGGACACTCAGACTGAAGCTTTCTTT
.,TRBJ2-7,TRBD1,TRBV11-2,CASSEHPGQRPHEQYF,TGTGCCAGCAGTGAGCATCCGGGACAGCGACCCCACGAGCAGTACTTC
.,TRBJ1-1,TRBD1,TRBV6-5,CASSYFPTGATEAFF,TGTGCCAGCAGTTACTTCCCTACAGGGGCCACTGAAGCTTTCTTT
few,TRBJ2-1,.,TRBV20-1,CSAREYRAGVVLGGSYNEQFF,TGCAGTGCTAGAGAGTATAGGGCAGGGGTAGTTCTAGGGGGCTCCTACAATGAGCAGTTCTTC
.,TRBJ1-4,.,TRBV20-1,CSARFENLGEKLFF,TGCAGTGCTAGATTCGAAAATCTTGGCGAAAAACTGTTTTTT
.,TRBJ2-1,.,TRBV9,CASSVDPAGYNEQFF,TGTGCCAGCAGCGTAGATCCAGCGGGCTACAATGAGCAGTTCTTC
few,TRBJ2-7,.,TRBV29-1,CSVDQGSPSYEQYF,TGCAGCGTTGATCAGGGATCCCCCTCCTACGAGCAGTACTTC
.,TRBJ1-1,.,TRBV6-1,CASNSLKLGALTEAFF,TGTGCCAGCAACTCCCTAAAGCTGGGGGCCCTCACTGAAGCTTTCTTT
.,TRBJ2-2,.,TRBV29-1,CSAEFMRSNTGELFF,TGCAGCGCTGAATTCATGCGATCGAACACCGGGGAGCTGTTTTTT
few,TRBJ1-3,.,TRBV10-2,CASSEGVPGNTIYF,TGCGCCAGCAGTGAGGGGGTGCCTGGAAACACCATATATTTT
.,TRBJ2-7,.,TRBV10-1,CAGSEDSDSYEQYF,TGCGCCGGCAGTGAGGACTCTGACAGCTACGAGCAGTACTTC
few,TRBJ2-1,TRBD2,TRBV2,CASSGLAGTGEQFF,TGTGCCAGCAGTGGACTAGCGGGGACGGGTGAGCAGTTCTTC
.,TRBJ2-6,.,TRBV15,CATGGASAGANVLTF,TGTGCGACCGGGGGAGCGTCCGCTGGGGCCAACGTCCTGACTTTC
.,TRBJ2-1,.,TRBV6-1,CASSVRRDYNEQFF,TGTGCCAGCAGTGTTCGCAGAGATTACAATGAGCAGTTCTTC
few,TRBJ2-5,.,TRBV29-1,CSVVDGLEETQYF,TGCAGCGTTGTTGACGGCCTGGAAGAGACCCAGTACTTC